The T cell receptor (beta chain) described here comes from a study of beta chain features in type 1 diabetes. Overall study results and limits: Comparison showed that naive, central memory and Treg TCRB repertoires appeared more similar among patients than among healthy donors.

Trimming left V 5 bases short and J 6 bases short, with 23 bases between. This CDR3 region has 15 residues. CDR1 is GTSNPN, CDR2 SVGIG, per germline (reference sequence). With respect to this clone: Antigen specificity is unknown.

Every bit of the isolated RNA underwent reverse transcription, so sequencing read expressed TCRB transcripts. Using immunoSEQ multiplex PCR, the repertoire was profiled, and TCRdb retains in-frame clones only, with some absent. This sample has roughly 500,000 clones; about 32% occur once, and the top ten carry roughly 0.06%. This receptor was taken from a man between 18 and 29 years old in good health. The specimen was naive CD4+ T cells from blood. This rearrangement joins TRBV30 to TRBJ2-7; D is perhaps TRBD1 (6 bases). The DNA for the CDR3 is TGTGCCTGGGTCGGCAGGGGCGAGAAACCCTTCGAGCAGTACTTC. Amino acid sequence: CAWVGRGEKPFEQYF. The full variable domain, in which reference TRBV30 and TRBJ2-7 provide the parts outside the CDR3, is SQTIHQWPATLVQPVGSPLSLECTVEGTSNPNLYWYRQAAGRGLQLLFYSVGIGQISSEVPQNLSASRPQDRQFILSSKKLLLSDSGFYLCAWVGRGEKPFEQYFGPGTRLTVT.